This T cell receptor beta chain was captured by sequencing in a study of response to subunit inactivated influenza vaccine. The study, taken as a whole, reports: New T cells are recruited in small numbers by each seasonal influenza vaccination, according to the authors' suggestion.

This clonotype turned up a few times. As yet, its antigen is unknown. Germline V lookup: CDR1 SQVTM, CDR2 ANQGSEA. Trimming removed 4 bases from V and 2 bases from J; junction bases left unmatched: 7. The CDR3 runs to 15 residues. TCRdb ran MiXCR on the RT-PCR reads and lists one entry per CDR3 protein. The table has hundreds of thousands of distinct CDR3 sequences, about 7.6% seen once; the top ten hold approximately 13%. The sequence came from a man aged 45-69 years who received an inactivated influenza vaccine. This rearrangement joins TRBV29-1 to TRBJ2-2, with TRBD1 matching over 7 bases. Sample: PBMCs from blood, taken approximately 25 months after vaccination. CDR3 nucleotides: TGCAGCGTTGTAGTGACAGGGAGTAACACCGGGGAGCTGTTTTTT. This sequence encodes CSVVVTGSNTGELFF.